The T cell receptor (beta chain) described here comes from a study of human T cells and chemical hapten exposure. This clonotype was counted between two and nine times. Original processing methods: TCR counts had a median of approximately 87,000 per sample and spanned about 20,000 to 700,000. One entry per CDR3 protein results from TCRdb running MiXCR on the 5' RACE reads. The authors' filters were not applied to this entry. Of about 140,000 distinct CDR3 sequences listed, 3.5% to 5% were seen once; the top ten hold around 1.5%. The authors extracted total RNA from unfractionated whole blood. Germline lookup yields CDR1 KGHDR and CDR2 SFDVKD. There are 13 residues in the CDR3. V shed 9 bases and J shed 0 bases, with 10 bases lying between them.

This sequence joins TRBV24-1 and TRBJ1-1, with D possibly matching TRBD1 (6 bases). The sequence came from a female donor in good health. DNA for the CDR3: TGTGCCACCGCCGGGGGCGTGAACACTGAAGCTTTCTTT. It specifies CATAGGVNTEAFF.